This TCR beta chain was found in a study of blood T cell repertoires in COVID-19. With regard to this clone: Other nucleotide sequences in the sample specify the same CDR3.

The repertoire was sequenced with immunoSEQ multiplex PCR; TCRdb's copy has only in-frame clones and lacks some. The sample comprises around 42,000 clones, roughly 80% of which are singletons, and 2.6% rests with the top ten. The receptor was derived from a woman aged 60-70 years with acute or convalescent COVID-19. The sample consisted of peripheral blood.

As DNA, the CDR3 is TGTGCCAGCAGCCCGGGACTAGCGGGAGGGGAGACCCAGTACTTC. Translation: CASSPGLAGGETQYF. The rearrangement joins TRBV7-7 to TRBJ2-5; 16 bases are shared with TRBD2. The CDR3 runs 15 residues. CDR1 is SSHAT and CDR2 is FNYEAQ in the germline V gene (reference sequence). The V segment lost 5 bases and the J segment 5 bases; nucleotides outside the gene matches: 2.